Each of the 13 T cell receptor beta chains below was sequenced from the same sample in a study of blood T cell repertoires in COVID-19. The repertoire was sequenced with immunoSEQ multiplex PCR; TCRdb's copy has only in-frame clones and lacks some. The table has approximately 120,000 clones, 88% seen once. Sequencing input: peripheral blood. These receptors were obtained from a human donor in a cohort sampled during active COVID-19.

The chain couples TRBV9 to TRBJ2-5; 8 bases line up with TRBD2. In germline, CDR1 is SGDLS, CDR2 YYNGEE. The CDR3 totals 16 residues. J gave up 5 bases and V 5 bases, and 14 bases lay outside the gene matches. The CDR3 loop is CASSVRVGLAGETQYF. In DNA, the CDR3 is TGTGCCAGCAGTGTTAGAGTTGGACTAGCCGGGGAGACCCAGTACTTC. The variable domain in full, with the rest retrieved from reference TRBV9 and TRBJ2-5, is DSGVTQTPKHLITATGQRVTLRCSPRSGDLSVYWYQQSLDQGLQFLIQYYNGEERAKGNILERFSAQQFPDLHSELNLSSLELGDSALYFCASSVRVGLAGETQYFGPGTRLLVL.

The chain is built from TRBV19 and TRBJ1-1; no firm D call. The CDR3 runs 13 residues. Germline-derived CDR1 and CDR2 are LNHDA and SQIVND (reference sequence). V lost 3 bases and J lost 1, with 6 bases in between. The CDR3 region is CASSISENTEAFF. CDR3 nucleotides: TGTGCCAGTAGTATCAGTGAGAACACTGAAGCTTTCTTT.

This chain connects TRBV7-2 to TRBJ2-7; D is possibly TRBD1 (5 bases). CDR1 SGHTA and CDR2 FQGNSA come from the germline V gene. The V end was cut by 5 bases, the J end by 3 bases, with 14 bases between. This CDR3 region has 14 residues. The CDR3 region has the DNA TGTGCCAGCAGCCCACGCTCAGGGCGCTACGAGCAGTACTTC. Its translation is CASSPRSGRYEQYF.

In nucleotides, the CDR3 is TGCGCCAGCAGCAGAACAGCGGGACTAGCGGGAGGGCCGAGACCTATAACCGGGGAGCTGTTTTTT. Translation gives CASSRTAGLAGGPRPITGELFF. J is TRBJ2-2 and V is TRBV4-1; 16 nucleotides line up with TRBD2. CDR3 length: 22 amino acids. V trimming: 5 bases; J trimming: 5 bases; junction bases outside the gene matches: 20. Germline V CDR1 and CDR2: MGHRA, YSYEKL.

The rearrangement links TRBV3-1 (or the pseudogene TRBV3-2) to TRBJ2-5, with 14 bases that match TRBD2. The CDR3 extends over 16 amino acids. V gave up 4 bases and J gave up 1 base; unmatched junction bases: 2. Germline CDR1 reads LGHDT; CDR2 reads YNNKEL (reference sequence). DNA of the CDR3: TGTGCCAGCAGCCGGACTAGCGGGGGGCCCCAAGAGACCCAGTACTTC. The encoded protein is CASSRTSGGPQETQYF.

The gene calls are TRBV3-1 (or the pseudogene TRBV3-2) and TRBJ2-1; the match to TRBD2 covers 7 bases. V lost 3 bases and J lost 7; bases outside the gene matches: 6. CDR3 size: 14 residues. Germline lookup yields CDR1 LGHDT and CDR2 YNNKEL (reference sequence). CDR3 sequence: CASSHLGGLNEQFF. The DNA for the CDR3 is TGTGCCAGCAGCCACCTCGGGGGACTAAATGAGCAGTTCTTC.

This chain links TRBV7-9 with TRBJ1-4, with D unclear. Germline V gives CDR1 SEHNR, CDR2 FQNEAQ (reference sequence). CDR3 length: 17 amino acids. V lost 0 bases to trimming and J lost 0 bases, with 11 bases between them. This CDR3 reads CASSLAKIAATNEKLFF. CDR3 nucleotides: TGTGCCAGCAGCTTAGCGAAGATAGCAGCAACTAATGAAAAACTGTTTTTT.

This clone was observed a single time. J is TRBJ1-1 and V is TRBV19, with 8 nucleotides matching TRBD1. Germline CDR1 and CDR2: LNHDA and SQIVND (reference sequence). Losses at the gene ends were 6 bases for V and 3 bases for J; bases not matched to a gene: 9. The CDR3 consists of 15 residues. The DNA for the CDR3 is TGTGCCAGTAGACGGGACAGGCCTAGAGACACTGAAGCTTTCTTT. Amino acids: CASRRDRPRDTEAFF.

This clone was counted a single time. The chain uses TRBV6-5 and TRBJ1-4; tentative D call: TRBD1 (6 bases). This CDR3 is built from 14 residues. Germline loops: CDR1 MNHEY, CDR2 SVGAGI. Trimming took 0 bases from V and 13 from J, leaving 15 bases between them. The CDR3 spells CASSYSAGPRGLFF. CDR3 nucleotides: TGTGCCAGCAGTTACTCGGCAGGGCCCAGGGGACTGTTTTTT.

V is TRBV3-1 (or the pseudogene TRBV3-2) and J is TRBJ2-1; 8 bases line up with TRBD2. This CDR3 comprises 15 residues. Trimming took 1 base from V and 5 from J; bases not matched to a gene: 4. The V gene's germline CDR1 is LGHDT and CDR2 YNNKEL (reference sequence). The DNA of the CDR3 is TGTGCCAGCAGCCAAGGACTAGCGATCAACAATGAGCAGTTCTTC. This gives the protein CASSQGLAINNEQFF.

Comment on this clone: Here the CDR3 omits its conserved ending phenylalanine or tryptophan, so a read error is the likely source. No DNA is shown, since the ends of the CDR3 on it are uncertain; the CDR3 is the one TCRdb lists. J is TRBJ1-3 and V is TRBV5-6; TRBD1 reflects the table's D call only, with no check against the DNA. Germline lookup yields CDR1 SGHDT and CDR2 YYEEEE. The CDR3 region is 10 residues in length, termini included. The chain's CDR3 is CASSLWTGNK.

V usage is TRBV19 and J usage is TRBJ2-1; 10 nucleotides agree with TRBD2. The trim removed 6 bases at V and 5 bases at J, leaving 7 bases unmatched. This CDR3 spans 15 amino acids. The V gene's germline CDR1 is LNHDA and CDR2 SQIVND (reference sequence). The DNA of the CDR3 is TGTGCCAGTAGGGCGTGGCTAGCGGGAGACAATGAGCAGTTCTTC. Translation: CASRAWLAGDNEQFF.

V usage is TRBV5-1 and J usage is TRBJ2-7, with 10 bases aligning to TRBD2. V shed 0 bases, J shed 3 bases, and the junction held 3 bases outside the gene matches. CDR1 is SGHRS, CDR2 YFSETQ, per germline. This CDR3 comprises 15 residues. The CDR3 region is CASSLAGTSVYEQYF. For the CDR3, the DNA is TGCGCCAGCAGCTTGGCTGGGACTAGCGTCTACGAGCAGTACTTC.